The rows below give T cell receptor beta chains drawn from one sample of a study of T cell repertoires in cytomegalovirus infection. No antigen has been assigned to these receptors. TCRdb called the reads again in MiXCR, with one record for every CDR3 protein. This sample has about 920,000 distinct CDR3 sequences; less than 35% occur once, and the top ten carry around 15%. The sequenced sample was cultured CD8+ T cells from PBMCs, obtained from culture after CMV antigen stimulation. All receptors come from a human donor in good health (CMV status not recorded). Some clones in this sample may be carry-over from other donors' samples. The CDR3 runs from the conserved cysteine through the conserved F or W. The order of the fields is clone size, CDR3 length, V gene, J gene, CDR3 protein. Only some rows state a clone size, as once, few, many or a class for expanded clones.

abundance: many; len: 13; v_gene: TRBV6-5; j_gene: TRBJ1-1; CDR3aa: CASSYGRTGEAFF
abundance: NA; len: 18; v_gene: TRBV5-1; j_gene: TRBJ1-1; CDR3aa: CASSWGGDRGSSRTEAFF
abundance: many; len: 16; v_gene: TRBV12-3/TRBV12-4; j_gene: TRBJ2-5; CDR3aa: CATRSLGYPPQETQYF
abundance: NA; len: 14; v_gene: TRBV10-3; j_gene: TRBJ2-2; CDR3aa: CAISESMGSGELFF
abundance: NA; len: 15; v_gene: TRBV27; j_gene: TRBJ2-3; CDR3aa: CASRYRDRVSDTQYF
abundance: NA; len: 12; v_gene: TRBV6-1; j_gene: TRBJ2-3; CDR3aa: CASSTGSDTQYF
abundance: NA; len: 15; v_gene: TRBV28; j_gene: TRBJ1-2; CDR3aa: CASSFGRTPIYGYTF
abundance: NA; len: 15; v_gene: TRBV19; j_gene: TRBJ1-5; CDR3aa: CATVMGQGHGQPQHF
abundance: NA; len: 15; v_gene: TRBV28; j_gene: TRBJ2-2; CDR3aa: CASSPVGIQTGELFF
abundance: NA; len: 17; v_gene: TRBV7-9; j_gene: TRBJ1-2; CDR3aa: CASSLVRGQNYNYGYTF
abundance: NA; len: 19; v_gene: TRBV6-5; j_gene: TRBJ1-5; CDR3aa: CASSNYGTPNLYSNQPQHF
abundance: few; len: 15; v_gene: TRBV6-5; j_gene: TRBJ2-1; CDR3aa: CASSQDRVHYNEQFF
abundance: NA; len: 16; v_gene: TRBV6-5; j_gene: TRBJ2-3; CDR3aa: CASSYEVGASTDTQYF
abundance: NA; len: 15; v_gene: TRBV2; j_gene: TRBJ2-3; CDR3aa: CASSALGVSADTQYF
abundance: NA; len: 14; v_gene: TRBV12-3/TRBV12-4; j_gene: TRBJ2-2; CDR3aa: CASKQAGNTGELFF
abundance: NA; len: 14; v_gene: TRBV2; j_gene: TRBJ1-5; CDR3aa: CASRISGGNQPQHF
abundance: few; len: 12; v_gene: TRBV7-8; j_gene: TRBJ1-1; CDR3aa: CAGQDPNTEAFF
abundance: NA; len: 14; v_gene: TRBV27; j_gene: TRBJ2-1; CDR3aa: CASSSGDMWHEQFF
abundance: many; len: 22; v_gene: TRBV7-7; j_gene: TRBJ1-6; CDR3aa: CASSLEGPDRESGGMYNSPLHF
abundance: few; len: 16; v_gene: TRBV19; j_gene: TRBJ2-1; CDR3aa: CASSIDGNPNYNEQFF
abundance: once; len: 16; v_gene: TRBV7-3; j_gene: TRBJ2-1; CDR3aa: CASSRHLAKVYDEQFF
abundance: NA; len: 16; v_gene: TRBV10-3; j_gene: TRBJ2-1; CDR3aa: CAISDPGTGAYNEQFF
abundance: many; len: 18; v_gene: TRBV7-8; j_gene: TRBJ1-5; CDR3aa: CASSLKNWVDITDQPQHF
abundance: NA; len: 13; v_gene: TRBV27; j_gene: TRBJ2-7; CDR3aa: CASSFGPHYEQYF
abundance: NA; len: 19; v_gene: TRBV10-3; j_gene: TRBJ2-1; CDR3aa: CAISESGTSGGFTYNEQFF
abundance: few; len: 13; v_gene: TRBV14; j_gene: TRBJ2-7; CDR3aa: CASSQRASYEQYF
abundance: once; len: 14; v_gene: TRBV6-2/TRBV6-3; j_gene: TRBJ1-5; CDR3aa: CASNDRGRGQPQHF
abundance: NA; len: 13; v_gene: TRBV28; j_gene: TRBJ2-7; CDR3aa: CASYTGLNYEQYF
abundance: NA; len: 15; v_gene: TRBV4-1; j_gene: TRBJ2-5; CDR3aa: CASSQVQWQEETQYF
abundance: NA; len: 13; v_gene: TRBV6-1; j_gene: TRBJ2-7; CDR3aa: CASSETGVYEQYF